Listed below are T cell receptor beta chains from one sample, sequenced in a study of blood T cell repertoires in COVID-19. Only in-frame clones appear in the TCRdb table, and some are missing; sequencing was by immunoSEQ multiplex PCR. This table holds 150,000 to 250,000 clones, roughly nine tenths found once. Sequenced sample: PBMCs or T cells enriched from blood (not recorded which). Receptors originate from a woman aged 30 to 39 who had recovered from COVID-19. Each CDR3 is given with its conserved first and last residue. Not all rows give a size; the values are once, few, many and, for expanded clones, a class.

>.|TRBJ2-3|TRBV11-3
CASSLGGDKLTDTQYF
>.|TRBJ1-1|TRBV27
CASSPPDRVNTEAFF
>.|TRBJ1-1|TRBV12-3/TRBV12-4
CASSLRGYTEAFF
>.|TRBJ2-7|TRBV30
CAWSAGTGGSYEQYF
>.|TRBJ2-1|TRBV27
CASTSSAGTGNHEQFF
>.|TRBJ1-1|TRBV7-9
CASSVGDRRNTEAFF
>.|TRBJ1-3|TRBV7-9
CASSPETVRNTIYF
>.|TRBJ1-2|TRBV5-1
CASSLASITGDYGYTF
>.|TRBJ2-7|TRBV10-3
CAISASGGAAYEQYF
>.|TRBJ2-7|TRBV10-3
CAISEGAPPGEQYF
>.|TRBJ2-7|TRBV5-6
CASSLALSSYEQYF
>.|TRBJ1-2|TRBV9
CASSVAGTGEVGYTF
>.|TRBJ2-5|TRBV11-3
CASSLVPESGTQYF
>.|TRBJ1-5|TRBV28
CASSLSRGAGNQPQHF
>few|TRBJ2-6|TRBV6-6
CASSPAGQGGYSGANVLTF
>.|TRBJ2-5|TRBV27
CASRRGGVSLETQYF
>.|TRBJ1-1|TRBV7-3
CASSPNRDMEAFF
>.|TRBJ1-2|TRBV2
CASSATGHHYTF
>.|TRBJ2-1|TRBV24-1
CATSSREPYNEQFF
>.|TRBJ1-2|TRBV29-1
CSVEVGWQGGYGYTF
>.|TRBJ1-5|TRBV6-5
CASRVQGGNQPQHF
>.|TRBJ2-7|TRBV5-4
CASSLAVSGSYEQYF
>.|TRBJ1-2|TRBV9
CASSPRAGANYGYTF
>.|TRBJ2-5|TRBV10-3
CAISESAGGKETQYF
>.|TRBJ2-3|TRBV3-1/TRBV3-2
CASSQDQPRDTQYF
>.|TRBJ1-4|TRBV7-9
CASSLAGSSQKLFF
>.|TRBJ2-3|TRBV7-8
CASSLDFSGRAYSSDTQYF
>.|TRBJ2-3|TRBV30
CAWSVRRAWDTQYF
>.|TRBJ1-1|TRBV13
CASSLAGQGTEAFF
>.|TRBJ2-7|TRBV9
CASSALQGNEQYF
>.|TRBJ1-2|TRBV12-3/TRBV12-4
CASRARINYGYTF
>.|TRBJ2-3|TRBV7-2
CASSYPGWGESTDTQYF
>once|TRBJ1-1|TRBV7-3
CASRRDRNTEAFF
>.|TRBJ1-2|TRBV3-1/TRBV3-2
CASSQDVESRGGYTF
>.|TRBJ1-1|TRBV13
CASSLGPGGKNTEAFF
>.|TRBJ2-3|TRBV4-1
CASSRKDAQVTPTDTQYF
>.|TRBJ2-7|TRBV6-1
CASSEGGAGPYEQYF
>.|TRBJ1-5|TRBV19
CASSMVAGFNQPQHF
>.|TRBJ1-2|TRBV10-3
CAISESEGTGYGYTF
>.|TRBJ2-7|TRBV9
CASSASSGSYEQYF
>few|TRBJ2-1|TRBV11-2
CASSFPTGTSGRGNEQFF
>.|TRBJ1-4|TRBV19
CASSQSTGDEKLFF
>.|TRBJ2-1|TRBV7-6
CASSSPHLGREALQNEQFF
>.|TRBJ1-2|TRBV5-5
CASSWGQGNYGYTF
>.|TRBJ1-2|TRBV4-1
CASSPYWTGGSTINGYTF
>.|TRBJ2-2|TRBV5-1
CASSLGGANTGELFF
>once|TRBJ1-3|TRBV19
CASRQGTSGNTIYF
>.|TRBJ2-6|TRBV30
CARGGDLASGANVLTF
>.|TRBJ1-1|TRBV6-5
CASMRTDLNTEAFF